A selection of T cell receptor beta chains follows, all from one sample in a study of blood T cells in healthy people across ages. TCRdb passed the 5' RACE reads through MiXCR, listing each CDR3 protein once. This sample has 1.5 million to 2 million distinct CDR3 sequences, with roughly 32% found just once. The source material was blood. Receptors originate from a woman aged 30 to 39 in good health. The conserved cysteine and the conserved F or W are not part of the CDR3 here. Fields, in order: V gene, CDR3 length, CDR3 protein.

v_call: TRBV4-1
cdr3_length: 13
cdr3_aa: ASSQGSATNTEAF

v_call: TRBV30
cdr3_length: 11
cdr3_aa: AWSGNRGLGYT

v_call: TRBV20-1
cdr3_length: 12
cdr3_aa: SAIQEPLAYGYT

v_call: TRBV3-1
cdr3_length: 12
cdr3_aa: ASSRGTVGEKLF

v_call: TRBV4-1
cdr3_length: 11
cdr3_aa: ASSIKIYNEQF

v_call: TRBV7-9
cdr3_length: 13
cdr3_aa: ASSTQGLAYNEQF

v_call: TRBV20-1
cdr3_length: 11
cdr3_aa: SALGLADNEQF

v_call: TRBV29-1
cdr3_length: 11
cdr3_aa: SAGTAPTYEQY

v_call: TRBV9
cdr3_length: 14
cdr3_aa: ASSKTSGIGTDTQY

v_call: TRBV12-3/TRBV12-4
cdr3_length: 12
cdr3_aa: ASRKRQENQPQH

v_call: TRBV12-5
cdr3_length: 14
cdr3_aa: ASGRTSGGAADTQY

v_call: TRBV4-1
cdr3_length: 15
cdr3_aa: ASSLEGGFTRYNEQF

v_call: TRBV3-1
cdr3_length: 14
cdr3_aa: ASSQDFGQFLYEQY

v_call: TRBV27
cdr3_length: 18
cdr3_aa: ASSWDRTRPFSSGANVLT

v_call: TRBV6-6
cdr3_length: 14
cdr3_aa: ASSSLAGGQSDTQY

v_call: TRBV5-1
cdr3_length: 10
cdr3_aa: ASSFVHNEQF